These 16 T cell receptor beta chains came from one sample sequenced in a study of cytomegalovirus exposure and HLA in healthy donors. The method was immunoSEQ multiplex PCR; TCRdb's version includes in-frame clones alone and lacks a portion of them. The sample has 100,000 to 150,000 clones, 86% seen once; the top ten hold roughly 5.3%. Sequenced material: PBMCs. Every receptor here comes from a man aged 18 to 29 in good health and CMV-seronegative.

This chain joins TRBV27 and TRBJ1-1, with unresolved D. Germline CDR1 reads MNHEY; CDR2 reads SMNVEV (reference sequence). This CDR3 spans 14 amino acids. V gave up 3 bases and J gave up 3 bases, with 11 bases separating them. CDR3 DNA sequence: TGTGCCAGCAGTTTCGGCCCGGGAGACACTGAAGCTTTCTTT. This codes for CASSFGPGDTEAFF.

The rearrangement links TRBV5-1 to TRBJ2-7; 12 bases match TRBD2. The CDR3 is made up of 15 amino acids. V was clipped by 4 bases and J by 8 bases; unmatched bases: 10. Germline V gives CDR1 SGHRS, CDR2 YFSETQ. CDR3 region: CASSPLAGGPYQQYF. CDR3 sequence (DNA): TGCGCCAGCAGCCCACTAGCGGGAGGCCCTTACCAGCAGTACTTC.

The chain carries TRBV10-3 and TRBJ1-5, with D possibly matching TRBD1 (5 bases). The CDR3 runs to 15 residues. The V and J ends lost 3 bases and 4 bases respectively, with 13 bases between them. From germline, CDR1 is ENHRY and CDR2 SYGVKD. The CDR3 region is CAISDGGRGNQPQHF. CDR3 sequence (DNA): TGTGCCATCAGTGACGGGGGGAGAGGGAATCAGCCCCAGCATTTT.

The sample holds many counts of this clone. The CDR3, as DNA: TGTGCCAGCGGGACAAACTACGAGCAGTACTTC. This codes for CASGTNYEQYF. The J gene is TRBJ2-7, the V gene TRBV6-5; D is possibly TRBD1 (6 bases). V lost 8 bases, J lost 3 bases, and 8 bases lay in between. This CDR3 has 11 residues. The germline gives CDR1 MNHEY, CDR2 SVGAGI.

This chain links TRBV9 with TRBJ2-3; possibly TRBD2 for D (7 bases). In germline, CDR1 is SGDLS, CDR2 YYNGEE. CDR3 size: 16 residues. V lost 6 bases to trimming and J lost 0 bases, with 17 bases between them. CDR3 protein: CASTREGRGSTDTQYF. In nucleotides, the CDR3 is TGTGCCAGCACCCGTGAGGGGAGGGGGAGCACAGATACGCAGTATTTT. The entire variable domain, with the rest obtained from reference TRBV9 and TRBJ2-3, is as follows: DSGVTQTPKHLITATGQRVTLRCSPRSGDLSVYWYQQSLDQGLQFLIQYYNGEERAKGNILERFSAQQFPDLHSELNLSSLELGDSALYFCASTREGRGSTDTQYFGPGTRLTVL.

The chain is built from TRBV7-9 and TRBJ1-1; no reliable D call. The V end lost 1 base, the J end lost 0 bases, and 9 bases lay between the germline ends. This CDR3 is built from 15 residues. CDR1 SEHNR and CDR2 FQNEAQ come from the germline V gene (reference sequence). This CDR3 is CASSLGERVNTEAFF. In DNA, the CDR3 is TGTGCCAGCAGCTTAGGTGAGCGAGTGAACACTGAAGCTTTCTTT. Variable domain in full (rest from reference TRBV7-9 and TRBJ1-1): DTGVSQNPRHKITKRGQNVTFRCDPISEHNRLYWYRQTLGQGPEFLTYFQNEAQLEKSRLLSDRFSAERPKGSFSTLEIQRTEQGDSAMYLCASSLGERVNTEAFFGQGTRLTVV.

J is TRBJ2-5 and V is TRBV27, with 9 bases aligning to TRBD2. This CDR3 contains 14 residues. The V and J ends lost 5 bases and 5 bases, in that order; junction bases with no gene match: 6. Germline V lookup: CDR1 MNHEY, CDR2 SMNVEV (reference sequence). In nucleotides, the CDR3 is TGTGCCAGCAGTCCCGGACTAGCGCGGGAGACCCAGTACTTC. Translating gives CASSPGLARETQYF.

The rearrangement uses TRBV7-2 and TRBJ2-1; possible D gene TRBD2, 5 bases. Trimming cost V 5 bases and J 9 bases, with 11 bases left between them. The CDR3 runs to 12 residues. CDR1 SGHTA and CDR2 FQGNSA come from the germline V gene. CDR3 loop: CASSRERVEQFF. The CDR3 nucleotides are TGTGCCAGCAGCCGAGAGAGGGTTGAGCAGTTCTTC.

J is TRBJ2-5 and V is TRBV5-1; D unresolved. This CDR3 has 15 residues. From germline, CDR1 is SGHRS and CDR2 YFSETQ. V dropped 0 bases and J dropped 5 bases, with 14 bases sitting between them. The CDR3 DNA sequence: TGCGCCAGCAGCTTGGGCTCAGGTTCGTGGGAGACCCAGTACTTC. It yields the protein CASSLGSGSWETQYF.

CDR3 coding DNA: TGTGCCAGCAGTCCCGGGACTAGCGGGAGTATGAATACGCAGTATTTT. This encodes CASSPGTSGSMNTQYF. The chain has TRBV11-2 and TRBJ2-3; 14 bases fit TRBD2. Germline CDR1 and CDR2: SGHAT and FQNNGV. This CDR3 has 16 amino acids. V lost 6 bases, J lost 7 bases, and 9 bases stayed unmatched.

This chain links TRBV7-6 with TRBJ1-5; 7 bases align to TRBD1. V lost 0 bases to trimming and J lost 4 bases; unmatched junction nucleotides: 6. CDR1 and CDR2 from the germline V gene are SGHVS and FNYEAQ. The CDR3 is 16 residues long. The CDR3 loop is CASSLASGGPNQPQHF. DNA of the CDR3: TGTGCCAGCAGCTTAGCGTCAGGGGGACCAAATCAGCCCCAGCATTTT.

The chain recombines TRBV7-2 with TRBJ2-7; 7 bases map to TRBD2. The CDR3 has 14 amino acids. The V gene end was trimmed by 3 bases and the J gene end by 0 bases; junction bases not matched to a gene: 2. Germline assignment: CDR1 SGHTA and CDR2 FQGNSA. Written as DNA, the CDR3 is TGTGCCAGCAGCTTTCGGGGGGACTCCTACGAGCAGTACTTC. Its protein is CASSFRGDSYEQYF.

This chain joins TRBV27 and TRBJ1-5; D is ambiguous. This CDR3 contains 15 residues. The ends were cut back, 0 bases at V and 2 bases at J, with 8 bases in the middle. The germline CDR1 and CDR2 sequences are MNHEY and SMNVEV (reference sequence). CDR3 in amino acids: CASSLSLSGNQPQHF. In nucleotides, the CDR3 is TGTGCCAGCAGTTTATCCCTTAGTGGCAATCAGCCCCAGCATTTT.

This chain links TRBV2 with TRBJ2-6; 10 bases align to TRBD1. The CDR3 is 18 amino acids. Germline CDR1 is SNHLY and CDR2 is FYNNEI. Trimming took 4 bases from V and 2 from J; bases not matched to a gene: 8. The chain's CDR3 is CASSGRGDRGAGANVLTF. For the CDR3, the DNA is TGTGCCAGCAGTGGCCGTGGGGACAGGGGTGCTGGGGCCAACGTCCTGACTTTC.

This clone was detected a few times. The J gene is TRBJ1-5, the V gene TRBV5-5; no firm D call. This CDR3 contains 14 residues. V dropped 0 bases and J dropped 3 bases, with 7 bases sitting between them. Germline CDR1 is SGHKS and CDR2 is YYEKEE (reference sequence). CDR3 residues: CASSLARFNQPQHF. In DNA form, the CDR3 reads TGTGCCAGCAGCTTGGCGAGATTCAATCAGCCCCAGCATTTT.

This clone was counted a single time. The genes are TRBV5-1 and TRBJ1-3; a possible D gene is TRBD1 (6 bases). Trimming shortened V by 0 bases and J by 0 bases, and 10 bases separated the two germline ends. The germline CDR1 and CDR2 sequences are SGHRS and YFSETQ. This CDR3 comprises 16 residues. The CDR3 is CASSLEGETSGNTIYF. As DNA, the CDR3 is TGCGCCAGCAGCTTGGAGGGGGAAACCTCTGGAAACACCATATATTTT. The whole variable domain, filled in from reference TRBV5-1 and TRBJ1-3, reads KAGVTQTPRYLIKTRGQQVTLSCSPISGHRSVSWYQQTPGQGLQFLFEYFSETQRNKGNFPGRFSGRQFSNSRSEMNVSTLELGDSALYLCASSLEGETSGNTIYFGEGSWLTVV.